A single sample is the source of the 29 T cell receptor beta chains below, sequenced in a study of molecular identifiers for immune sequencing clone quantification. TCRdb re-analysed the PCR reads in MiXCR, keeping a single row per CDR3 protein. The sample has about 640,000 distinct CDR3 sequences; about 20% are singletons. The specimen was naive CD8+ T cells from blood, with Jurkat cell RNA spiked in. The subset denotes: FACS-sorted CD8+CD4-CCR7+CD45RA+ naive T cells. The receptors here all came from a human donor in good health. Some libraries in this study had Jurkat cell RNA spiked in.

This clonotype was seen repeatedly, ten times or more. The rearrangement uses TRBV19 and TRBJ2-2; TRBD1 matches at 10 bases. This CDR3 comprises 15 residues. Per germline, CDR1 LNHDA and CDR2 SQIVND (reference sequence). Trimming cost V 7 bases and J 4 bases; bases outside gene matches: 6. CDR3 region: CASTVGTGVTGELFF. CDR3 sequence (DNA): TGTGCCAGTACCGTCGGGACAGGGGTCACCGGGGAGCTGTTTTTT.

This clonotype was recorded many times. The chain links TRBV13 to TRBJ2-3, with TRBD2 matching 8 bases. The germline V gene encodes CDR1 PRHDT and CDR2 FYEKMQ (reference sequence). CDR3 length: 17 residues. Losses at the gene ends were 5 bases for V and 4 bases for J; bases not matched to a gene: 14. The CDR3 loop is CASSLLFVSGKSDTQYF. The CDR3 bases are TGTGCCAGCAGCCTACTGTTCGTTAGCGGGAAATCAGATACGCAGTATTTT.

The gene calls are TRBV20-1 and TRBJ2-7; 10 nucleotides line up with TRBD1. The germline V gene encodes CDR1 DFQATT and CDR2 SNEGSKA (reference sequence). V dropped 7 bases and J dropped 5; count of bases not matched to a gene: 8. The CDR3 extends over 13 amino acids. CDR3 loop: CSVPGQGLHEQYF. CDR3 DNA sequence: TGCAGTGTCCCGGGACAGGGGCTTCACGAGCAGTACTTC.

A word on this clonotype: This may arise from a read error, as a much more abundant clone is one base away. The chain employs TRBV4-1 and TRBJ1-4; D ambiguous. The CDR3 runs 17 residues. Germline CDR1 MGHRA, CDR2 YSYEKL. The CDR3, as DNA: TGCGCCAGCAGCCAAGAAATACGCCTTGCAACTAATGAAAAACCGTTTTTT. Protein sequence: CASSQEIRLATNEKPFF.

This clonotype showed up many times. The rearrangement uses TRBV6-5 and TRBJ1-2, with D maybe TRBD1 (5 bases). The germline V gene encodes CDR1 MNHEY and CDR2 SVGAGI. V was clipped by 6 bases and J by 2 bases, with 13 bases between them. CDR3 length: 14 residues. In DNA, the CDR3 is TGTGCCAGCAGCCCCGCGGGGGGAAACTATGGCTACACCTTC. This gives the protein CASSPAGGNYGYTF.

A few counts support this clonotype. The CDR3 DNA follows: TGCGCCAGCAGCCCTACCGGGGGGTCTGAGCAGTTCTTC. It encodes CASSPTGGSEQFF. The chain is built from TRBV4-3 and TRBJ2-1; TRBD2 matches at 7 bases. CDR1 is LGHNA, CDR2 YSLEER, per germline. The CDR3 length is 13 residues. The V gene end was trimmed by 4 bases and the J gene end by 9 bases; junction bases not matched to a gene: 6.

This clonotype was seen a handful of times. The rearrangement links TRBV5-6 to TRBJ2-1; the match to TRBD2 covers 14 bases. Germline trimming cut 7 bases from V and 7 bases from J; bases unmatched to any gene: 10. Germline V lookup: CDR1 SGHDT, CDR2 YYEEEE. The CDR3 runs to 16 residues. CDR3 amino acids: CASCEGLAGEQNEQFF. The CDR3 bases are TGTGCCAGCTGTGAGGGACTAGCGGGAGAACAGAATGAGCAGTTCTTC. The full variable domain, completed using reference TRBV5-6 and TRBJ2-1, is DAGVTQSPTHLIKTRGQQVTLRCSPKSGHDTVSWYQQALGQGPQFIFQYYEEEERQRGNFPDRFSGHQFPNYSSELNVNALLLGDSALYLCASCEGLAGEQNEQFFGPGTRLTVL.

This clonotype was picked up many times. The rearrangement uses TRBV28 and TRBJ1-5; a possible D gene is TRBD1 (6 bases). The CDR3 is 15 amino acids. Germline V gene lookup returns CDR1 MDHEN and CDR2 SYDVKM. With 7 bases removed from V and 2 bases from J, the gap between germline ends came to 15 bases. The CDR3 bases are TGTGCCAGCACCGTGAGGGGGGTGGGCAATCAGCCCCAGCATTTT. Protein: CASTVRGVGNQPQHF.

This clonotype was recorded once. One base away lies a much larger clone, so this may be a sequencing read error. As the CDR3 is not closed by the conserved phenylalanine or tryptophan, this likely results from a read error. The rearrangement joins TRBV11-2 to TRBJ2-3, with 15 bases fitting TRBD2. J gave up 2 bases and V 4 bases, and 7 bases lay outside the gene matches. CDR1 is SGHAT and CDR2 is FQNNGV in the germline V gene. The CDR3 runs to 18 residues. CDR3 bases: TGTGCCAGCAGCTGGACTAGCGGGGGGGCTTACATCACAGATACGCAGTATCTT. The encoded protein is CASSWTSGGAYITDTQYL.

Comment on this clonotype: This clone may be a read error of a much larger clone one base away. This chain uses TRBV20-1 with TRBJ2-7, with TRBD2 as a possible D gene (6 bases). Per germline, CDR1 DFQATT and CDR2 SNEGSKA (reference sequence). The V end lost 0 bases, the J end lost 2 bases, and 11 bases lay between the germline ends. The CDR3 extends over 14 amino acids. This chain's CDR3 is CSARDGGVAYEQYF. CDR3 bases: TGCAGTGCTAGAGATGGAGGGGTCGCCTACGAGCAGTACTTC.

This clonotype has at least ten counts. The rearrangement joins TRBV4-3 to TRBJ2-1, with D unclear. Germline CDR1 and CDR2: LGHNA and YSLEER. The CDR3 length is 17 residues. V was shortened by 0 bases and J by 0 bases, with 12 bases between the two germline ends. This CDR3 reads CASSQDWAQSSYNEQFF. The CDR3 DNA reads TGCGCCAGCAGCCAAGATTGGGCGCAGAGCTCCTACAATGAGCAGTTCTTC.

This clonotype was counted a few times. CDR3 sequence (DNA): TGTGCCAGCAGTTTTGGGATAGACAATTCACCCCTCCACTTT. Protein: CASSFGIDNSPLHF. V and J are TRBV12-3 or TRBV12-4 and TRBJ1-6, with D unclear. This CDR3 spans 14 amino acids. With 3 bases removed from V and 7 bases from J, the gap between germline ends came to 10 bases.

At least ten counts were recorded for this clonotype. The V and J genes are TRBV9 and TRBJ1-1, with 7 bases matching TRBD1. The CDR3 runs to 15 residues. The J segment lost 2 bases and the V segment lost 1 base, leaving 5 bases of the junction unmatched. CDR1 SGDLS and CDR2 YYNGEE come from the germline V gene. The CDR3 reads CASSVSAGGNTEAFF. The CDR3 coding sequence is TGTGCCAGCAGCGTAAGTGCAGGGGGAAACACTGAAGCTTTCTTT.

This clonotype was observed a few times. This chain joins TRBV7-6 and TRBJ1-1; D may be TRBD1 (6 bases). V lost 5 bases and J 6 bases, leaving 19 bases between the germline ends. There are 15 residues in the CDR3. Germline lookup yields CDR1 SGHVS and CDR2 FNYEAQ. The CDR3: CASSPRGAGEAEAFF. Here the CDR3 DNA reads TGTGCCAGCAGCCCTCGGGGGGCTGGCGAGGCTGAAGCTTTCTTT.

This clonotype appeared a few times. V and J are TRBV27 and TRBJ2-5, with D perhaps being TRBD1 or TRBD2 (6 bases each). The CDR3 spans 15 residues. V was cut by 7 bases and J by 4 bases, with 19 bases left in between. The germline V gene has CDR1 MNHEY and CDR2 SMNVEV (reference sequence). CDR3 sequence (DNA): TGTGCCAGCATTTCACGGATCGGAGGGGGAGAGACCCAGTACTTC. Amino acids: CASISRIGGGETQYF.

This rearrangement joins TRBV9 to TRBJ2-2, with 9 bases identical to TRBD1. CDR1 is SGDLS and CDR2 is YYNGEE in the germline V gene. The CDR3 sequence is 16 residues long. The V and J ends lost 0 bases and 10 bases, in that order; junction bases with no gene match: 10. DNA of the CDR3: TGTGCCAGCAGCGTAGAGGTACAGGGGGCGGACGAGGAGCTGTTTTTT. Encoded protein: CASSVEVQGADEELFF.

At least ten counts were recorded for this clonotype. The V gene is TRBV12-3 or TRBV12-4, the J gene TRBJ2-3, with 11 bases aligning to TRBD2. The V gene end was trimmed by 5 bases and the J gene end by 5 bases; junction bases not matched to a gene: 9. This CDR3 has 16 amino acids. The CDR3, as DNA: TGTGCCAGCAGTCCGCTTACTAGCGGGAGAGGAGATACGCAGTATTTT. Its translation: CASSPLTSGRGDTQYF.

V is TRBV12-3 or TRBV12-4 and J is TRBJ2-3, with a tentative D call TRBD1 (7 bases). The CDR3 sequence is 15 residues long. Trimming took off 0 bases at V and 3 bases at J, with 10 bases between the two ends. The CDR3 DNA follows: TGTGCCAGCAGTTTAGCGGAGGGGGCGACAGATACGCAGTATTTT. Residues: CASSLAEGATDTQYF.

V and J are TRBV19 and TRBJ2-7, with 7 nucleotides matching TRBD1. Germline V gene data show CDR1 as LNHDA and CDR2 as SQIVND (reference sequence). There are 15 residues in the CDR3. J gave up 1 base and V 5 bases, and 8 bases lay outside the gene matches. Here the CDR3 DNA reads TGTGCCAGTAGTCCAGCCGGGACAGCTTCCTACGAGCAGTACTTC. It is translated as CASSPAGTASYEQYF. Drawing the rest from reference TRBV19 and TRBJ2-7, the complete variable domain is DGGITQSPKYLFRKEGQNVTLSCEQNLNHDAMYWYRQDPGQGLRLIYYSQIVNDFQKGDIAEGYSVSREKKESFPLTVTSAQKNPTAFYLCASSPAGTASYEQYFGPGTRLTVT.

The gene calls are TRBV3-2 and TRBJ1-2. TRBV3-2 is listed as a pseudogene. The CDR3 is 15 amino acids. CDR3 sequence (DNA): TGTGCCAGCAGCCAAGATCCTTCCGATAACTATGGCTACACCTTC. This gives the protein CASSQDPSDNYGYTF.

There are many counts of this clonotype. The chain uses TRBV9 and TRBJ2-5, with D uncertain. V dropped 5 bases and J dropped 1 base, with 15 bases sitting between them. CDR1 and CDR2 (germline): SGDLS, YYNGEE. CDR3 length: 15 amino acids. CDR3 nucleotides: TGTGCCAGCAGTTTAGGTCCGCGGCCCCAAGAGACCCAGTACTTC. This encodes CASSLGPRPQETQYF.

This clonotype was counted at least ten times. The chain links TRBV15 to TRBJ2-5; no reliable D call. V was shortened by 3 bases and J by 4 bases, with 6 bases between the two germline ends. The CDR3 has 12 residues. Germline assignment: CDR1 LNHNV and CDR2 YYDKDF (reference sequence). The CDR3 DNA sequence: TGTGCCACCAGCAGCATAACAGAGACCCAGTACTTC. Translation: CATSSITETQYF. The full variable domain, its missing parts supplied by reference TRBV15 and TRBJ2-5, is DAMVIQNPRYQVTQFGKPVTLSCSQTLNHNVMYWYQQKSSQAPKLLFHYYDKDFNNEADTPDNFQSRRPNTSFCFLDIRSPGLGDTAMYLCATSSITETQYFGPGTRLLVL.

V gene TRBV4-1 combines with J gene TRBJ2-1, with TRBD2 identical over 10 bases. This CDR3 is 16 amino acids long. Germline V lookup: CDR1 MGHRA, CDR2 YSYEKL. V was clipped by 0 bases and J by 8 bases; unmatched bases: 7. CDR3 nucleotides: TGCGCCAGCAGCCAAGACCCAGCGGGGGGGCCGGATGAGCAGTTCTTC. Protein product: CASSQDPAGGPDEQFF.

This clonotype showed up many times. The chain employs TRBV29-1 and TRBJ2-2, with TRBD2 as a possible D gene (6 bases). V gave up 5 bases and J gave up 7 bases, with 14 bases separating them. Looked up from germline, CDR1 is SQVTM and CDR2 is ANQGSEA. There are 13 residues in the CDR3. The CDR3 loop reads CSVPSGGGGELFF. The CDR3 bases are TGCAGCGTTCCCTCCGGGGGTGGCGGGGAGCTGTTTTTT.

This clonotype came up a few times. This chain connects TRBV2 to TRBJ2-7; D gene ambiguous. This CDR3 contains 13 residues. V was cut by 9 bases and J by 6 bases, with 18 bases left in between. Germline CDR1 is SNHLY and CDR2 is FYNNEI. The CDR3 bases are TGTGCCAGTGGGGTCGGGTTCTCGGGCGAGCAGTACTTC. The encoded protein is CASGVGFSGEQYF.

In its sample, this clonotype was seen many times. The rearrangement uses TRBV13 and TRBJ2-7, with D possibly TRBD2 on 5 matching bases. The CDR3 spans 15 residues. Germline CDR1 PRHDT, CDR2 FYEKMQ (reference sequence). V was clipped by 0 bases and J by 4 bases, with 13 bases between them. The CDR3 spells CASSLGLEVAYEQYF. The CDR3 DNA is TGTGCCAGCAGCTTAGGTTTGGAGGTAGCTTACGAGCAGTACTTC.

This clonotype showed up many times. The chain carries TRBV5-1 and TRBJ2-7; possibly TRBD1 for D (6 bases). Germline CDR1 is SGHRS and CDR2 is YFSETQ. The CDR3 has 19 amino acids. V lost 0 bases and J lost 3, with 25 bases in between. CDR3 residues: CASSLVPRVRDTSFYEQYF. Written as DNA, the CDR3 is TGCGCCAGCAGCTTGGTCCCGCGTGTCCGGGACACTTCCTTCTACGAGCAGTACTTC.

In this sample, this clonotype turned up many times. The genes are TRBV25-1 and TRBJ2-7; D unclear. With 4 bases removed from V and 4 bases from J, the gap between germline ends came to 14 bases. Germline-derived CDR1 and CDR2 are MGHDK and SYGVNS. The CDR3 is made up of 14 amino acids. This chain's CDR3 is CASSGPRTHYEQYF. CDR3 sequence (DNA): TGTGCCAGCAGTGGCCCCCGGACGCATTACGAGCAGTACTTC.

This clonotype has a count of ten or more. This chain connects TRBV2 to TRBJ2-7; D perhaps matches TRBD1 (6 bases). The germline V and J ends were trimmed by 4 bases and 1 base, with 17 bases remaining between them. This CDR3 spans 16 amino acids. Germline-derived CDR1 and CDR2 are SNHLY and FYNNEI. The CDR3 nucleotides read TGTGCCAGCAGTGTTGACAGGCAAAATTTGTCCTACGAGCAGTACTTC. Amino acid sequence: CASSVDRQNLSYEQYF.